A selection of T cell receptor beta chains follows, all from one sample in a study of shared clonotypes between healthy human individuals. Produced via immunoSEQ multiplex PCR; TCRdb's table is partial and in-frame only. The sample lists hundreds of thousands of clones, roughly 95% occurring once. The sequenced material came from naive CD8+ T cells sorted from blood. The receptor source for this set is a woman aged 25 to 39 in good health. CDR3s include the opening cysteine and the closing phenylalanine or tryptophan. The D gene is left open where the match is weak. Rows give clone size only sometimes, using once, few, many, or a class for an expanded clone.

clone_size j_call d_call v_call cdr3_nt cdr3_aa
. TRBJ2-2 TRBD2 TRBV28 TGTGCCAGCAGGTTGGGTCTAGCGGGATCCGGGGAGCTGTTTTTT CASRLGLAGSGELFF
. TRBJ1-1 . TRBV6-5 TGTGCCAGCATCGGAGGCAGCCAGGCTTTCTTT CASIGGSQAFF
. TRBJ2-7 TRBD2 TRBV6-5 TGTGCCAGCAGTTACGGGTTAGCGGGAGACTTCTACGAGCAGTACTTC CASSYGLAGDFYEQYF
. TRBJ2-7 . TRBV28 TGTGCCAGCAGCTCCCCCCGACGAGGAGTACCTTACGAGCAGTACTTC CASSSPRRGVPYEQYF
. TRBJ2-4 . TRBV5-5 TGTGCCAGCACCATCCGGGACGGGCAAAACATTCAGTACTTC CASTIRDGQNIQYF
. TRBJ2-7 TRBD2 TRBV27 TGTGCCAGCAGTGGGACTAACTACGAGCAGTACTTC CASSGTNYEQYF
. TRBJ2-7 TRBD2 TRBV28 TGCACGGTTCAGGCTAGCGGCTCCTACGAGCAGTACTTC CTVQASGSYEQYF
few TRBJ1-2 TRBD1 TRBV7-9 TGTGCCAGCAGTTTCGGACAGGGGAATGGCTACACCTTC CASSFGQGNGYTF
. TRBJ2-7 TRBD2 TRBV27 TGTGCCAGCAGTCCGAGACTAGCGGGGTACTACGAGCAGTACTTC CASSPRLAGYYEQYF
. TRBJ2-7 TRBD2 TRBV4-2 TGTGCCAGCAGTATTAGCGGGAGGGCCTTCCACGAGCAGTACTTC CASSISGRAFHEQYF
. TRBJ2-5 TRBD2 TRBV9 TGTGCCAGCAGCGTAGTAGGGGGACTAGACTTGGAGACCCAGTACTTC CASSVVGGLDLETQYF
. TRBJ2-1 . TRBV4-1 TGCGCCAGCAGCCAAGAGGTTTCGGGGCCGCTGTACAATGAGCAGTTCTTC CASSQEVSGPLYNEQFF
. TRBJ2-7 . TRBV11-2 TGTGCCAGCAGCTTTAACGGGGGTCCCATCTACGAGCAGTACTTC CASSFNGGPIYEQYF
. TRBJ1-6 . TRBV4-1 TGCGCCAGCAGCCAAGGGGACCCGGGATCACCCCTCCACTTT CASSQGDPGSPLHF
. TRBJ1-4 . TRBV2 TGTGCCAGCAGGGAGGGGACCTCGATTAATGAAAAACTGTTTTTT CASREGTSINEKLFF
. TRBJ2-7 . TRBV28 TGTGCCAGCACCAAGGATGCCGGGACGGCGTCCTACGAGCAGTACTTC CASTKDAGTASYEQYF
. TRBJ2-3 . TRBV29-1 TGCAGCGTAAACAGCCCGGAGGACACAGATACGCAGTATTTT CSVNSPEDTDTQYF
. TRBJ2-7 . TRBV4-1 TGCGCCAGCAGCCTCCAGGCAGGGTCCTACGAGCAGTACTTC CASSLQAGSYEQYF
. TRBJ1-1 TRBD1 TRBV7-6 TGTGCCAGCAGCTCAGGGGGCGGGGGGAACACTGAAGCTTTCTTT CASSSGGGGNTEAFF
. TRBJ1-2 . TRBV28 TGTGCCAGCAGTTTCGGGGGCATCTATGGCTACACCTTC CASSFGGIYGYTF
. TRBJ2-7 TRBD1 TRBV6-5 TGTGCCAGCAGCGTGGGGACAGGGTTTGTCGAGCAGTACTTC CASSVGTGFVEQYF
. TRBJ2-7 . TRBV2 TGTGCCACCTCCTTGTGGAGGTTAGACGAGCAGTACTTC CATSLWRLDEQYF
. TRBJ2-1 TRBD2 TRBV30 TGTGCCTGGAATCAAATAGCGGGAGTAGGGGAGCAGTTCTTC CAWNQIAGVGEQFF
. TRBJ1-1 TRBD1 TRBV6-5 TGTGCCAGCCGGGACAGGTCGGACACTGAAGCTTTCTTT CASRDRSDTEAFF
. TRBJ2-7 TRBD1 TRBV5-4 TGTGCCAGCAGCTTGGGAGGGACAGCCTACGAGCAGTACTTC CASSLGGTAYEQYF
. TRBJ2-5 . TRBV5-4 TGTGCCATCGCAGGGGCAGAAGAGACCCAGTACTTC CAIAGAEETQYF
. TRBJ2-5 . TRBV7-2 TGTGCCAGCAGCTTAGGGACCGAGGGTCAAGAGACCCAGTACTTC CASSLGTEGQETQYF
. TRBJ2-7 TRBD1 TRBV9 TGTGCCAGCAGCGGCCGGGACAGTACCTACGAGCAGTACTTC CASSGRDSTYEQYF